This TCR beta chain was retrieved from a study of CD4 T cells in relation to SARS-CoV-2 and coronaviruses. Study results and limitations: No donor gave both pre-pandemic and post-infection samples.

The protocol was immunoSEQ multiplex PCR, while the TCRdb copy is restricted to in-frame clones and leaves out a portion. The data show about 12,000 clones, 69% seen once. CDR1 and CDR2 (germline): LNHNV, YYDKDF (reference sequence). The germline V and J ends were trimmed by 0 bases and 5 bases, with 7 bases remaining between them. The length of the CDR3 is 13 residues. About this clone itself: Its specificity is not known.

Before the COVID-19 pandemic, during about 2010-2018, CD4+ T cells were taken from unexposed donors. The cells were cultured for over eight days before CD4+ T cells were isolated. As cell numbers allowed, unexposed-donor CD4+ T cells faced SARS-CoV-2 S/N and four cold-coronavirus spikes. Some 1.9 million PBMCs per well were cultured with roughly 10 IU/ml IL-2. The sample taken for sequencing was CD4+ T cells from PBMCs, cultured in vitro. This sequence was found in a human donor in good health. The genes are TRBV15 and TRBJ2-5, with no clear D. The CDR3 DNA reads TGTGCCACCAGCAGAGATCGATGGGAGACCCAGTACTTC. Translation: CATSRDRWETQYF.